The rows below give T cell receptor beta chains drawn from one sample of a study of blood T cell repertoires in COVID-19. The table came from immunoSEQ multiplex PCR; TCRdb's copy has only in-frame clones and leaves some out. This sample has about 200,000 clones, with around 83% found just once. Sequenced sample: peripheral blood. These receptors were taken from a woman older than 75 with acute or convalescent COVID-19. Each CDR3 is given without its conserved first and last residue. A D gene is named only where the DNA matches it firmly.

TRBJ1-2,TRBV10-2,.,ASMGHQILYGYT
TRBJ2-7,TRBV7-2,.,ASSLGTASSYEQY
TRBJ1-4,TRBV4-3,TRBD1,ASSQAIGGSTNEKLF
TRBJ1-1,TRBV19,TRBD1,ASSRTGGIHLNTEAF
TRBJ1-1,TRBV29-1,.,SVNRVGTEAF
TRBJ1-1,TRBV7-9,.,ASSYPGGRKDEAF
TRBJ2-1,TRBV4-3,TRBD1,ASSQEGQGGTYNEQF
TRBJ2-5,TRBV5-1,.,ASSLVQGRGETQY
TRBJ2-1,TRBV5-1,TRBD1,ASSLTGDVYNEQF
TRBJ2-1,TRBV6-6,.,ASSVTGSYNEQF
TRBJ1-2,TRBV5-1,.,ASSLGSHNYGYT
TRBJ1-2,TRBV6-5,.,ASSYGHNYGYT
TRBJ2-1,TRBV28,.,ASSTWTTHYNEQF
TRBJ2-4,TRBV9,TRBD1,ASSAGTGRTKTNKNIQY
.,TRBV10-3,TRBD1,AISGTGTEQY
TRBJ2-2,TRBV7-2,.,ASSLVYRDLGELF
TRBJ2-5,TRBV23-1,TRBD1,ASAPDGTGGIGETQY
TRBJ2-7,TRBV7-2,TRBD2,ASSLLAGDEQY
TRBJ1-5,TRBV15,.,ATSRGGTSNQPQH
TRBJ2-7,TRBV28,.,ASSSLEGYEQY
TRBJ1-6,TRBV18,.,ASSLLGPTGRNNSPLH
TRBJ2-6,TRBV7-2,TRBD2,ASSLFPAGGFGANVLT
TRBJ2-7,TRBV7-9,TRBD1,ASSLRDSSTTEQY
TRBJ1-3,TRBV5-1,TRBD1,ASSLAGQGIVSGNTIY
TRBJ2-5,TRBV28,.,ASSFPGLETQY
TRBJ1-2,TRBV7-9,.,ASSLNPEQYGYT
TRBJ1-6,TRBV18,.,ASSPTPDKSPLH
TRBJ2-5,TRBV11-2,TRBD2,ASINVAGGTETQY
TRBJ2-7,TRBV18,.,ASSPDRTYEQY
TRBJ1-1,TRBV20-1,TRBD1,SASGQGASGEAF
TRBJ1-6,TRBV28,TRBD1,ASSLTGVGSPLH
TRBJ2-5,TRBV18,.,ASSPQGLRETQY
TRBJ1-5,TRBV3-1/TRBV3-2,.,ASSQEKGDNQPQH
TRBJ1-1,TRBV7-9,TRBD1,ASSPVDRDAF
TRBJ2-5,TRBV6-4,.,ASSPEGETQY